The source of this T cell receptor (beta chain) is a study of TIL therapy for anti-PD-1-resistant metastatic lung cancer. The wider study: Median patient age was almost 55, ranging about 38-80 years.

The CDR3 length is 14 residues. Germline V gene data show CDR1 as SGHVS and CDR2 as FQNEAQ. V was clipped by 7 bases and J by 3 bases, with 13 bases between them. As to time point: pre-treatment sample, taken before nivolumab and TIL therapy. The immunoSEQ assay was v3. Using immunoSEQ multiplex PCR, the repertoire was profiled, and TCRdb retains in-frame clones only, with some absent. Of 50,000 to 70,000 clones in the sample, approximately 80% were seen once. The sample here was blood, taken at baseline. The chain recombines TRBV7-8 with TRBJ1-5; weak D call: TRBD1 (5 bases). This sequence originates from a person aged 25-85 years with non-small cell lung cancer. The DNA for the CDR3 is TGTGCCAGCACCGAGGGACGGTACAATCAGCCCCAGCATTTT. Protein product: CASTEGRYNQPQHF.